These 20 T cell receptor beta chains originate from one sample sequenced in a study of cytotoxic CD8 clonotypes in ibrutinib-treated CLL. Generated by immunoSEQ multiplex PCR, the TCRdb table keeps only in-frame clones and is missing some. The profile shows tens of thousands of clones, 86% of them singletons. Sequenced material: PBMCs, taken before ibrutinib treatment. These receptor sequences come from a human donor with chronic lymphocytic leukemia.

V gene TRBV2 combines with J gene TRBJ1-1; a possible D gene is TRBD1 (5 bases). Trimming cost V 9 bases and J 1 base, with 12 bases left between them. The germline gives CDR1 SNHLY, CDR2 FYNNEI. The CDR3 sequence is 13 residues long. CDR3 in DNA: TGTGCCAGTAGACTCCAGGGGAACACTGAAGCTTTCTTT. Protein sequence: CASRLQGNTEAFF.

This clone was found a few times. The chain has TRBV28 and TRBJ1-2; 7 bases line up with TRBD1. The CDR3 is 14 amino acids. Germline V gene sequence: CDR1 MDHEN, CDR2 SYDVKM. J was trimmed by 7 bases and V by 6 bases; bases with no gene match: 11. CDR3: CASRPTGNDRGYTF. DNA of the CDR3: TGTGCCAGCAGACCGACAGGGAATGATCGTGGCTACACCTTC.

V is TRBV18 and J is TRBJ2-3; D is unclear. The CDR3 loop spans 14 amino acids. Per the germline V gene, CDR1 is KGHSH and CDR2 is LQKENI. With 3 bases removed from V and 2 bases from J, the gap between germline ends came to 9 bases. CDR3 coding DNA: TGTGCCAGCTCACCGGGCCGGAACACAGATACGCAGTATTTT. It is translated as CASSPGRNTDTQYF.

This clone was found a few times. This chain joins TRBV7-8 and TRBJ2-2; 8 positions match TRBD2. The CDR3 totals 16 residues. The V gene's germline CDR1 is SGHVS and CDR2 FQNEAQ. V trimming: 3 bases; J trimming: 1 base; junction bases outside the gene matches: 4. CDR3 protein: CASSLQGLGNTGELFF. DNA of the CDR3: TGTGCCAGCAGCTTGCAGGGACTAGGGAACACCGGGGAGCTGTTTTTT. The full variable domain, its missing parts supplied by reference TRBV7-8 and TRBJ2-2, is GAGVSQSPRYKVAKRGQDVALRCDPISGHVSLFWYQQALGQGPEFLTYFQNEAQLDKSGLPSDRFFAERPEGSVSTLKIQRTQQEDSAVYLCASSLQGLGNTGELFFGEGSRLTVL.

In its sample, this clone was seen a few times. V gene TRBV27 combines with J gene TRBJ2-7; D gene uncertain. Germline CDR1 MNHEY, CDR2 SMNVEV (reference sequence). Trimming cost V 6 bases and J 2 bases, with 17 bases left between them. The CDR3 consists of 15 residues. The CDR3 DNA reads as TGTGCCAGCAGGGCGTTGGTGCTCAAGACCTACGAGCAGTACTTC. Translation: CASRALVLKTYEQYF.

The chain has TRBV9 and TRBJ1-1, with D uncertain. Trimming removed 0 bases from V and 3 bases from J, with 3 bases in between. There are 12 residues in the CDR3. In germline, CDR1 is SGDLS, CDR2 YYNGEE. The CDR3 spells CASSVVDTEAFF. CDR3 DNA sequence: TGTGCCAGCAGCGTAGTTGACACTGAAGCTTTCTTT.

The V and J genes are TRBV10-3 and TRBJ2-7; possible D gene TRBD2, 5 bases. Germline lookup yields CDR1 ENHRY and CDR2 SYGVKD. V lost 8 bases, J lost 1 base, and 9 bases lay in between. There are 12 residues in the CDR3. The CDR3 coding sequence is TGTGCCATCGGTGGAGGTTCCTACGAGCAGTACTTC. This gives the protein CAIGGGSYEQYF.

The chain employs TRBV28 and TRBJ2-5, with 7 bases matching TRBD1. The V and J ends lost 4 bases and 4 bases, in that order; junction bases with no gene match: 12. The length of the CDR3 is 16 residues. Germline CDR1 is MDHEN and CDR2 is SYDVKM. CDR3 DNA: TGTGCCAGCAGTTCTCACAGGGGTTGGAGGCGAGAGACCCAGTACTTC. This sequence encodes CASSSHRGWRRETQYF.

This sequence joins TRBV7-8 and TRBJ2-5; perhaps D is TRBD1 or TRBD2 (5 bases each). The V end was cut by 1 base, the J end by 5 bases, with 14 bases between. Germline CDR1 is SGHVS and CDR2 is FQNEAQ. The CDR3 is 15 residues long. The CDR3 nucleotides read TGTGCCAGCAGCTTAGTTTTCGGGGACGGGGAGACCCAGTACTTC. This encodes CASSLVFGDGETQYF.

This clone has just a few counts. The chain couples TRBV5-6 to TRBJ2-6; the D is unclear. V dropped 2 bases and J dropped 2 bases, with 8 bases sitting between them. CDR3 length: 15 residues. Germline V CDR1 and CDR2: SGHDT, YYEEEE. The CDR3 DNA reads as TGTGCCAGCAGCTTCCGCCTTCCTGGGGCCAACGTCCTGACTTTC. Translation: CASSFRLPGANVLTF.

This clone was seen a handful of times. The CDR3 DNA sequence: TGCGCCAGCAGCCCTGACCGGGGGGCCACAGATACGCAGTATTTT. This codes for CASSPDRGATDTQYF. The V gene is TRBV4-3, the J gene TRBJ2-3; D possibly corresponds to TRBD2 (7 bases). Looked up from germline, CDR1 is LGHNA and CDR2 is YSLEER. V was clipped by 4 bases and J by 2 bases, with 13 bases between them. The CDR3 has 15 amino acids.

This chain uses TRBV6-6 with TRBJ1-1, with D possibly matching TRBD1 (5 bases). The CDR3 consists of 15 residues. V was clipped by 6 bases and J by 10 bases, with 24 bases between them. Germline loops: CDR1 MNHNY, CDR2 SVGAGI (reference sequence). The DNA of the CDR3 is TGTGCCAGCAGGAAAGAGGGGTCCTCTGTGCTTGGAGCTTTCTTT. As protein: CASRKEGSSVLGAFF.

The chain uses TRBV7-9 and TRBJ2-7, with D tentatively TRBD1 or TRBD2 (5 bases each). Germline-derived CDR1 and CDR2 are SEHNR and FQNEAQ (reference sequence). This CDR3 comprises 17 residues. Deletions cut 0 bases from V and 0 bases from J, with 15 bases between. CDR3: CASSLASGTPSSYEQYF. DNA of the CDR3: TGTGCCAGCAGCTTAGCTTCCGGGACCCCGAGCTCCTACGAGCAGTACTTC.

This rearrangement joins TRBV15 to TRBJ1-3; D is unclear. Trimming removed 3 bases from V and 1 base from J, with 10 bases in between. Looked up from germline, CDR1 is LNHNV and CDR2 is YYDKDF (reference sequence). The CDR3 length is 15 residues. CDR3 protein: CATSRAIGSGNTIYF. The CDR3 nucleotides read TGTGCCACCAGCAGGGCCATAGGATCTGGAAACACCATATATTTT.

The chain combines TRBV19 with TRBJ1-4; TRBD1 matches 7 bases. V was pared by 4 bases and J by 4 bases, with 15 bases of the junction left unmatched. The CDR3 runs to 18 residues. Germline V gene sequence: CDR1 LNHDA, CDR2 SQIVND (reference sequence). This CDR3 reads CASSKTVTRQGGNEKLFF. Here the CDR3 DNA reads TGTGCCAGTAGTAAAACCGTTACTCGACAGGGAGGTAATGAAAAACTGTTTTTT.

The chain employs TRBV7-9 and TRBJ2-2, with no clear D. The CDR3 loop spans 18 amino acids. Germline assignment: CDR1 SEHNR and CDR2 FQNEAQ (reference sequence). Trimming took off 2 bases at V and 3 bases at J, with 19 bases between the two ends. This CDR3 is CASSLFPPRNKYTGELFF. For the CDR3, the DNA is TGTGCCAGCAGCTTATTTCCACCGAGAAACAAGTACACCGGGGAGCTGTTTTTT.

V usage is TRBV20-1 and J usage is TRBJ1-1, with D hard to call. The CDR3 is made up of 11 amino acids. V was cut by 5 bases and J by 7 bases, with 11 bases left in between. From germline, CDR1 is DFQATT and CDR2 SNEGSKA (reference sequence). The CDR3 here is CSADERLEAFF. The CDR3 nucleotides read TGCAGTGCTGATGAGAGGCTTGAAGCTTTCTTT.

CDR3 protein: CASSLREGLTNEQFF. The CDR3 region has the DNA TGTGCCAGCAGTTTAAGGGAGGGCCTGACCAATGAGCAGTTCTTC. The J gene is TRBJ2-1, the V gene TRBV27, with 7 positions matching TRBD2. Germline V gene sequence: CDR1 MNHEY, CDR2 SMNVEV (reference sequence). CDR3 length: 15 residues. Trimming cost V 2 bases and J 6 bases; bases outside gene matches: 7.

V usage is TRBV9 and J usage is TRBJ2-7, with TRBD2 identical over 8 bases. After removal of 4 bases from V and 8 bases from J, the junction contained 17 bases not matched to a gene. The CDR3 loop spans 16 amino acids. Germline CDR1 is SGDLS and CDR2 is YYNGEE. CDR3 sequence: CASSISTSGVSTKQYF. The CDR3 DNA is TGTGCCAGCAGCATCAGTACTAGCGGCGTCTCTACGAAGCAGTACTTC.

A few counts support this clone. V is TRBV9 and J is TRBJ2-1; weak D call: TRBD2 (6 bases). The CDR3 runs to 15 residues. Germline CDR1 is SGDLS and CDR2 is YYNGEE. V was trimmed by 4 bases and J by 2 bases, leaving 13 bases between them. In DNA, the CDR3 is TGTGCCAGCAGCCTTAGCGGACCCACCTACAATGAGCAGTTCTTC. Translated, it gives CASSLSGPTYNEQFF.